One sample yielded the 20 T cell receptor beta chains listed below, sequenced in a study of CD8 T cells in Susac syndrome (dated by TCRdb to between 2019 and 2020). Libraries were built with the immunoSEQ multiplex PCR assay. RNA was extracted using the RNeasy kit, and about 0.5 to 1 ug of the RNA was reverse transcribed with random hexamers. TCRdb reran the public reads through fastp at Q25 and MiXCR, keeping productive beta chains. Merged by CDR3 protein, the rows form single entries marked with the most common genes and DNA. The sample table shows over 100,000 distinct CDR3 sequences, and 96% are seen once. Less than 0.15% of the sample is held by the ten biggest clonotypes. The sample comprised CD4+ T cells from PBMCs. The receptors derive from a human donor with Susac syndrome.

The chain employs TRBV24-1 and TRBJ2-1, with a possible D match to TRBD2 (5 bases). Germline loops: CDR1 KGHDR, CDR2 SFDVKD. Between the trimmed V and J ends, which lost 3 bases and 3 bases, there was a span of 11 bases. This CDR3 spans 15 amino acids. The DNA of the CDR3 is TGTGCCACCAGTGATGGGCTAGCTGACTACAATGAGCAGTTCTTC. Translation: CATSDGLADYNEQFF.

This clonotype has only one observation. The chain joins TRBV3-1 to TRBJ2-1, with unresolved D. The CDR3 is 14 residues long. Germline CDR1 LGHDT, CDR2 YNNKEL (reference sequence). Between the trimmed V and J ends, which lost 0 bases and 9 bases, there was a span of 12 bases. CDR3 DNA sequence: TGTGCCAGCAGCCAAGAGTTAGCATTGGGTGAGCAGTTCTTC. Encoded protein: CASSQELALGEQFF.

The chain is built from TRBV29-1 and TRBJ2-1; 7 positions match TRBD1. Trimming took 4 bases from V and 8 from J; bases not matched to a gene: 8. Germline lookup yields CDR1 SQVTM and CDR2 ANQGSEA. The CDR3 runs 13 residues. DNA of the CDR3: TGCAGCGTTGCCATACAGGGGAGCGATGAGCAGTTCTTC. It translates to CSVAIQGSDEQFF.

This chain connects TRBV7-3 to TRBJ2-3, with D maybe TRBD2 (5 bases). Deletions cut 2 bases from V and 4 bases from J, with 10 bases between. The CDR3 runs to 14 residues. Germline V gene sequence: CDR1 SGHTA, CDR2 FQGTGA. Here the CDR3 DNA reads TGTGCCAGCAGCTTATTAGGTAGCGCAGATACGCAGTATTTT. It translates to CASSLLGSADTQYF.

The chain is built from TRBV12-3 or TRBV12-4 and TRBJ1-2, with D possibly TRBD1 on 5 matching bases. This CDR3 spans 12 amino acids. Trimming took 8 bases from V and 4 from J, leaving 11 bases between them. The CDR3 loop is CASGAGPYGYTF. The CDR3, as DNA: TGTGCCAGCGGGGCGGGCCCCTATGGCTACACCTTC.

This chain uses TRBV6-6 with TRBJ1-2; 7 nucleotides agree with TRBD1. With 8 bases clipped from V and 2 bases from J, the junction kept 2 bases outside the gene matches. The CDR3 is made up of 12 amino acids. Germline V gene data show CDR1 as MNHNY and CDR2 as SVGAGI (reference sequence). CDR3 nucleotide sequence: TGTGCCAGCTCGACAGGGAACTATGGCTACACCTTC. Its protein is CASSTGNYGYTF.

The DNA for the CDR3 is TGTGCCACCAGTGGCCCTTGGGGTGAGCAGTACTTC. Translating gives CATSGPWGEQYF. The V gene is TRBV24-1, the J gene TRBJ2-7; D is uncertain. The V gene lost 5 bases and the J gene lost 7 bases, with 11 bases spanning the gap. This CDR3 spans 12 amino acids. Germline V CDR1 and CDR2: KGHDR, SFDVKD.

The V and J genes are TRBV30 and TRBJ2-6; no clear D. Looked up from germline, CDR1 is GTSNPN and CDR2 is SVGIG (reference sequence). The CDR3 is 14 residues long. V lost 4 bases, J lost 0 bases, and 7 bases lay in between. The CDR3 sequence: CAWTKLSGANVLTF. CDR3 nucleotide sequence: TGTGCCTGGACTAAGCTCTCTGGGGCCAACGTCCTGACTTTC.

V and J are TRBV3-1 and TRBJ2-7; 15 bases align to TRBD2. This CDR3 has 18 amino acids. Germline CDR1 is LGHDT and CDR2 is YNNKEL (reference sequence). Trimming took 3 bases from V and 5 from J; bases not matched to a gene: 11. CDR3 bases: TGTGCCAGCAGCCACAAGGGACTAGCGGGAGGCTACCTTGACGAGCAGTACTTC. Protein sequence: CASSHKGLAGGYLDEQYF.

The chain carries TRBV14 and TRBJ2-3, with D possibly being TRBD1 or TRBD2 (5 bases each). Germline values: CDR1 SGHDN, CDR2 FVKESK. V was pared by 1 base and J by 0 bases, with 11 bases between. The CDR3 is 16 residues long. The CDR3 DNA is TGTGCCAGCAGCCAAGCCACGGGGACGAGCACAGATACGCAGTATTTT. Residues: CASSQATGTSTDTQYF. Filled out from reference TRBV14 and TRBJ2-3, the complete variable domain reads EAGVTQFPSHSVIEKGQTVTLRCDPISGHDNLYWYRRVMGKEIKFLLHFVKESKQDESGMPNNRFLAERTGGTYSTLKVQPAELEDSGVYFCASSQATGTSTDTQYFGPGTRLTVL.

This chain links TRBV5-6 with TRBJ2-5; TRBD2 agrees at 13 bases. Germline CDR1 SGHDT, CDR2 YYEEEE. The V segment lost 4 bases and the J segment 5 bases; nucleotides outside the gene matches: 8. CDR3 length: 16 residues. CDR3 coding DNA: TGTGCCAGCAGCCTTCGGGGGACTAGCGGGACTGAGACCCAGTACTTC. As protein: CASSLRGTSGTETQYF.

The chain combines TRBV6-5 with TRBJ2-3; no clear D gene. The germline CDR1 and CDR2 sequences are MNHEY and SVGAGI. The CDR3 is made up of 14 amino acids. With 2 bases removed from V and 6 bases from J, the gap between germline ends came to 12 bases. CDR3 DNA sequence: TGTGCCAGCAGTTACCGATCAGGACCTGATACGCAGTATTTT. Translation: CASSYRSGPDTQYF.

This clonotype appeared once. CDR3 loop: CASSPGGSQETQYF. The CDR3 coding sequence is TGCGCCAGCAGCCCAGGGGGCAGCCAAGAGACCCAGTACTTC. The rearrangement joins TRBV5-1 to TRBJ2-5, with TRBD1 matching over 8 bases. The junction had 3 bases not matched to a gene; V was cut back by 4 bases and J by 1 base. The CDR3 sequence is 14 residues long. Germline CDR1 reads SGHRS; CDR2 reads YFSETQ. The whole variable domain, filled in from reference TRBV5-1 and TRBJ2-5, reads KAGVTQTPRYLIKTRGQQVTLSCSPISGHRSVSWYQQTPGQGLQFLFEYFSETQRNKGNFPGRFSGRQFSNSRSEMNVSTLELGDSALYLCASSPGGSQETQYFGPGTRLLVL.

The rearrangement links TRBV25-1 to TRBJ1-5; 8 bases match TRBD1. The germline V gene encodes CDR1 MGHDK and CDR2 SYGVNS. CDR3 length: 14 amino acids. Trimming cost V 6 bases and J 6 bases; bases outside gene matches: 7. The CDR3 reads CASSEGRGRQPQHF. The CDR3 nucleotides are TGTGCCAGCAGCGAGGGCAGGGGGCGTCAGCCCCAGCATTTT. Based on the CDR3 plus reference TRBV25-1 and TRBJ1-5, the full variable domain is EADIYQTPRYLVIGTGKKITLECSQTMGHDKMYWYQQDPGMELHLIHYSYGVNSTEKGDLSSESTVSRIRTEHFPLTLESARPSHTSQYLCASSEGRGRQPQHFGDGTRLSIL.

V and J are TRBV29-1 and TRBJ2-2, with TRBD2 matching 10 bases. Unmatched junction bases numbered 8, after V lost 8 bases and J lost 5 bases. The CDR3 has 14 residues. Per the germline V gene, CDR1 is SQVTM and CDR2 is ANQGSEA. CDR3 residues: CSYSSGSGTGELFF. DNA of the CDR3: TGCAGCTATTCTAGCGGGAGTGGAACCGGGGAGCTGTTTTTT.

V is TRBV20-1 and J is TRBJ2-1, with D maybe TRBD2 (5 bases). This CDR3 contains 14 residues. V was cut by 4 bases and J by 9 bases, with 19 bases left in between. Germline CDR1 is DFQATT and CDR2 is SNEGSKA (reference sequence). The CDR3 protein is CSANSLALAGEQFF. CDR3 DNA: TGCAGTGCTAATTCCCTAGCCCTCGCGGGTGAGCAGTTCTTC.

The V gene is TRBV15, the J gene TRBJ1-5, with a possible D match to TRBD1 (6 bases). Trimming shortened V by 8 bases and J by 4 bases, and 12 bases separated the two germline ends. Germline CDR1 reads LNHNV; CDR2 reads YYDKDF (reference sequence). This CDR3 is 13 amino acids long. The CDR3 here is CATAEGGNQPQHF. CDR3 DNA: TGTGCCACCGCCGAGGGGGGAAATCAGCCCCAGCATTTT.

This chain links TRBV20-1 with TRBJ2-7; possibly TRBD1 for D (6 bases). Trimming cost V 6 bases and J 0 bases, with 15 bases left between them. The CDR3 extends over 14 amino acids. Germline V gene sequence: CDR1 DFQATT, CDR2 SNEGSKA (reference sequence). This CDR3 is CSAHQGRGSYEQYF. The CDR3 bases are TGCAGTGCCCACCAGGGCAGGGGCTCCTACGAGCAGTACTTC.

This clonotype was counted once. The CDR3 nucleotides read TGTGCCAGCAGCCAAGATCAGTACAATGAGCAGTTCTTC. This gives the protein CASSQDQYNEQFF. The genes are TRBV14 and TRBJ2-1; no clear D gene. V dropped 0 bases and J dropped 4 bases, with 4 bases sitting between them. From germline, CDR1 is SGHDN and CDR2 FVKESK. The CDR3 consists of 13 residues. The whole variable domain, remainder taken from reference TRBV14 and TRBJ2-1, is EAGVTQFPSHSVIEKGQTVTLRCDPISGHDNLYWYRRVMGKEIKFLLHFVKESKQDESGMPNNRFLAERTGGTYSTLKVQPAELEDSGVYFCASSQDQYNEQFFGPGTRLTVL.

The genes are TRBV7-2 and TRBJ2-3, with a tentative D call TRBD1 (5 bases). In germline, CDR1 is SGHTA, CDR2 FQGNSA. V lost 1 base to trimming and J lost 3 bases, with 11 bases between them. This CDR3 region has 15 residues. DNA of the CDR3: TGTGCCAGCAGCTTAGGACAGTTTGCTACAGATACGCAGTATTTT. Translated, it gives CASSLGQFATDTQYF.